Included here is one T cell receptor beta chain sequence, with context. Its antigen is not known. These data originate in a study of human T cells and chemical hapten exposure. The CDR3 loop spans 15 amino acids. Germline CDR1 reads LGHNA; CDR2 reads YNFKEQ. Between the trimmed V and J ends, which lost 3 bases and 0 bases, there was a span of 11 bases. Individual cDNA molecules had unique molecular identifiers attached to them by the library. TCRdb re-analysed the RACE reads in MiXCR, keeping a single row per CDR3 protein. Of roughly 120,000 distinct CDR3 sequences in the sample, 9% to 9.5% are singletons; the top ten hold over 3%. The study, taken as a whole, reports: DPC sensitization did not alter TCRs above 1 in 1000 frequency. Expanded TCRs clustered into significantly more large CDR3 similarity groups than controls, the analysis revealed.

Specified time point: patch test 2, 6 weeks after DPC sensitization. Treatment described: therapeutic diphenylcyclopropenone sensitization with weekly scalp DPC. The sequencing here drew on whole blood, taken in connection with sensitization to the hapten diphenylcyclopropenone (DPC). The sequence came from a woman aged 35 to 49 with alopecia areata. Some clones in this sample may be carry-over from other donors' samples. The J gene is TRBJ1-2, the V gene TRBV4-2, with D unclear. The chain's CDR3 is CASSQESSSNYGYTF. CDR3 sequence (DNA): TGTGCCAGCAGCCAGGAAAGCAGTTCTAACTATGGCTACACCTTC.